One sample yielded the 5 T cell receptor beta chains listed below, sequenced in a study of blood T cell repertoires in COVID-19. Using immunoSEQ multiplex PCR, the repertoire was profiled, and TCRdb retains in-frame clones only, with some absent. The table lists around 200,000 clones, more than 75% of them singletons, with roughly 3.5% in the top ten. The sample was peripheral blood. The receptor source for this set is a man in his 70s with acute or convalescent COVID-19.

The chain employs TRBV5-4 and TRBJ2-7; a possible D gene is TRBD1 (7 bases). The length of the CDR3 is 15 residues. From germline, CDR1 is SGHNT and CDR2 YYREEE (reference sequence). V was shortened by 6 bases and J by 3 bases, with 19 bases between the two germline ends. The CDR3, as DNA: TGTGCCAGCACCCTAGACGGGACAGCGGGCTACGAGCAGTACTTC. Amino acids: CASTLDGTAGYEQYF.

This chain uses TRBV4-3 with TRBJ1-6; D may be TRBD1 (5 bases). The CDR3 is 13 residues long. CDR1 LGHNA and CDR2 YSLEER come from the germline V gene. V gave up 4 bases and J gave up 6 bases, with 7 bases separating them. The CDR3, as DNA: TGCGCCAGCAGCCCCGGGGGTAATTCACCCCTCCACTTT. It is translated as CASSPGGNSPLHF.

The chain has TRBV27 and TRBJ2-5; 8 nucleotides align to TRBD2. Trimming cost V 1 base and J 3 bases; bases outside gene matches: 13. Germline V gene data show CDR1 as MNHEY and CDR2 as SMNVEV (reference sequence). This CDR3 has 18 amino acids. The CDR3 loop reads CASSLYSFSGDLKETQYF. The CDR3 nucleotides read TGTGCCAGCAGTTTATATTCGTTTAGCGGGGATCTAAAAGAGACCCAGTACTTC.

The chain recombines TRBV5-8 with TRBJ1-1; the match to TRBD1 covers 8 bases. Per germline, CDR1 SGHTS and CDR2 YDEGEE. This CDR3 contains 17 residues. The J segment lost 3 bases and the V segment lost 4 bases, leaving 14 bases of the junction unmatched. The CDR3: CASSADRGGTWYTEAFF. The CDR3 nucleotides read TGTGCCAGCAGCGCCGACAGGGGAGGTACATGGTACACTGAAGCTTTCTTT.

This clone was observed a single time. The chain couples TRBV28 to TRBJ1-2; no reliable D call. Germline V gene sequence: CDR1 MDHEN, CDR2 SYDVKM. The CDR3 spans 12 residues. Trimming cost V 5 bases and J 7 bases, with 11 bases left between them. CDR3 DNA: TGTGCCAGCAGTCTCACTATGGGTGGCTACACCTTC. It is translated as CASSLTMGGYTF.